This T cell receptor (beta chain) was identified during a study of beta chain features in type 1 diabetes. Notes on the study in general: High-TCR-expressing cells could be over-represented by cDNA sequencing.

On this clone itself: Its antigen is unidentified.

Expressed TCRB transcripts were sequenced because the entire RNA isolate underwent reverse transcription. Only in-frame clones appear in the TCRdb table, and some are missing; sequencing was by immunoSEQ multiplex PCR. The sample has hundreds of thousands of clones, around a sixth seen once. Sequencing was carried out using naive CD4+ T cells from blood. This clonotype was sampled from a man younger than 35 in good health.

CDR3 residues: CASSLIAGLGGGGEAFF. The CDR3 DNA reads TGCGCCAGCAGCTTAATTGCAGGGCTTGGTGGAGGAGGTGAAGCTTTCTTT. This chain links TRBV5-1 with TRBJ1-1; D perhaps matches TRBD1 (5 bases). The CDR3 is 17 residues long. The germline V and J ends were trimmed by 2 bases and 7 bases, with 24 bases remaining between them. Germline CDR1 reads SGHRS; CDR2 reads YFSETQ.